What follows are 28 T cell receptor beta chains derived from one specimen sequenced in a study of spatial heterogeneity in lung cancer. Time point described: sample taken at primary tumor resection. Without sorting, whole RNA was sequenced from tumor, nontumor lung or frozen PBMC. MiXCR, applied by TCRdb to the 5' RACE reads, yields one record per CDR3 protein. The repertoire holds more than 65,000 distinct CDR3 sequences, with roughly 12% as singletons. The specimen was PBMCs, collected at surgery. These receptors all stem from a male donor with early-stage non-small cell lung cancer.

This clonotype was detected once. The chain uses TRBV11-2 and TRBJ2-2; D assignment may be TRBD1 or TRBD2 (6 bases each). The CDR3 is 16 amino acids. Germline lookup yields CDR1 SGHAT and CDR2 FQNNGV. The V end was cut by 4 bases, the J end by 5 bases, with 17 bases between. In DNA form, the CDR3 reads TGTGCCAGCAGCTACCCAGGGTTAGGGGGGACCGGGGAGCTGTTTTTT. Protein: CASSYPGLGGTGELFF. The variable domain in full, completed from reference TRBV11-2 and TRBJ2-2, reads EAGVAQSPRYKIIEKRQSVAFWCNPISGHATLYWYQQILGQGPKLLIQFQNNGVVDDSQLPKDRFSAERLKGVDSTLKIQPAKLEDSAVYLCASSYPGLGGTGELFFGEGSRLTVL.

This clonotype was seen a few times. CDR3 sequence reads: CASSQSWETQYF. DNA for the CDR3: TGCGCCAGCAGTCAATCGTGGGAGACCCAGTACTTC. J is TRBJ2-5 and V is TRBV23-1; D remains unclear. TRBV23-1 is identified as an open reading frame with a role that is uncertain. CDR3 length: 12 amino acids. V was cut by 0 bases and J by 5 bases, with 4 bases left in between.

This chain connects TRBV5-1 to TRBJ2-7, with 10 bases fitting TRBD1. The CDR3 is 14 residues long. V lost 3 bases and J lost 1; bases outside the gene matches: 1. The germline V gene has CDR1 SGHRS and CDR2 YFSETQ. The CDR3: CASSSGQGSYEQYF. The CDR3 region has the DNA TGCGCCAGCAGCTCGGGACAGGGGTCCTACGAGCAGTACTTC.

The table lists this clonotype with many counts. CDR3 DNA sequence: TGTGCCAGCAGCTTAGACGGCTCCTACGAGCAGTACTTC. Translation: CASSLDGSYEQYF. This sequence joins TRBV11-3 and TRBJ2-7; unclear D gene. This CDR3 comprises 13 residues. V was cut by 0 bases and J by 0 bases, with 3 bases left in between. Germline-derived CDR1 and CDR2 are SGHNT and YENEEA.

In its sample, this clonotype was seen many times. The rearrangement joins TRBV2 to TRBJ2-2, with 8 bases aligning to TRBD2. Trimming removed 3 bases from V and 2 bases from J; junction bases left unmatched: 8. The length of the CDR3 is 17 residues. Germline lookup yields CDR1 SNHLY and CDR2 FYNNEI. The CDR3: CASSDLTSGANTGELFF. The CDR3 region has the DNA TGTGCCAGCAGTGACCTTACTAGCGGAGCCAACACCGGGGAGCTGTTTTTT.

This clonotype was detected only a few times. The V and J genes are TRBV3-1 and TRBJ1-1; D gene uncertain. Germline V gene lookup returns CDR1 LGHDT and CDR2 YNNKEL (reference sequence). Trimming removed 1 base from V and 8 bases from J, with 14 bases in between. There are 14 residues in the CDR3. The CDR3: CASSQVRGRSEAFF. CDR3 in DNA: TGTGCCAGCAGCCAAGTAAGAGGAAGATCAGAAGCTTTCTTT. The variable domain in full, completed from reference TRBV3-1 and TRBJ1-1, reads DTAVSQTPKYLVTQMGNDKSIKCEQNLGHDTMYWYKQDSKKFLKIMFSYNNKELIINETVPNRFSPKSPDKAHLNLHINSLELGDSAVYFCASSQVRGRSEAFFGQGTRLTVV.

The genes are TRBV5-1 and TRBJ1-5; 8 bases fit TRBD1. Germline CDR1 and CDR2: SGHRS and YFSETQ. The CDR3 is made up of 15 amino acids. Germline trimming cut 3 bases from V and 5 bases from J; bases unmatched to any gene: 7. CDR3 sequence: CASSSTGDTDQPQHF. CDR3 coding DNA: TGCGCCAGCAGCTCGACAGGGGACACTGATCAGCCCCAGCATTTT.

This clonotype occurred a few times. This sequence joins TRBV20-1 and TRBJ2-3; D remains ambiguous. Germline CDR1 is DFQATT and CDR2 is SNEGSKA (reference sequence). The CDR3 covers 11 residues. V shed 5 bases and J shed 5 bases, with 8 bases lying between them. DNA for the CDR3: TGCAGTGCTCCCAAAGAAGATACGCAGTATTTT. It translates to CSAPKEDTQYF.

The V call is TRBV28, the J call TRBJ1-6; 7 bases align to TRBD1. There are 14 residues in the CDR3. From germline, CDR1 is MDHEN and CDR2 SYDVKM. The trim removed 7 bases at V and 10 bases at J, leaving 10 bases unmatched. Here the CDR3 reads CASTAGTVWSPLHF. CDR3 nucleotides: TGTGCCAGCACTGCGGGGACAGTTTGGTCACCCCTCCACTTT.

This clonotype showed up many times. The CDR3 loop reads CASSQDYGGDTQYF. In DNA, the CDR3 is TGTGCCAGCAGCCAAGATTATGGAGGAGATACGCAGTATTTT. The chain carries TRBV4-2 and TRBJ2-3; perhaps TRBD2 as D (5 bases). The CDR3 length is 14 residues. Germline-derived CDR1 and CDR2 are LGHNA and YNFKEQ. Trimming took 0 bases from V and 5 from J, leaving 9 bases between them.

About this clonotype: The junction departs from the called germline gene at one end, perhaps through a read error. J is TRBJ2-7 and V is TRBV28; 8 nucleotides agree with TRBD1. The CDR3 covers 12 residues. Germline-derived CDR1 and CDR2 are MDHEN and SYDVKM. The CDR3, as DNA: TGTGCCAGCAGTTTATCGACGAAGGACAGGGCCTTC. Amino acid sequence: CASSLSTKDRAF.

The gene calls are TRBV15 and TRBJ1-4, with TRBD1 matching over 10 bases. CDR3 size: 14 residues. V shed 3 bases, J shed 8 bases, and the junction held 3 bases outside the gene matches. The germline V gene has CDR1 LNHNV and CDR2 YYDKDF (reference sequence). CDR3 in amino acids: CATSRTGGEEKLFF. CDR3 DNA: TGTGCCACCAGCAGGACAGGGGGCGAGGAAAAACTGTTTTTT.

In its sample, this clonotype was seen many times. The J gene is TRBJ1-1, the V gene TRBV14; D gene ambiguous. CDR1 and CDR2 from the germline V gene are SGHDN and FVKESK. V lost 0 bases to trimming and J lost 7 bases, with 9 bases between them. This CDR3 contains 13 residues. This CDR3 reads CASSQELAVEAFF. The CDR3, as DNA: TGTGCCAGCAGCCAAGAGTTGGCGGTTGAAGCTTTCTTT.

This clonotype was seen more than once but under ten times. The V gene is TRBV6-1, the J gene TRBJ1-1, with 9 bases that match TRBD1. CDR3 length equals 13 residues. V lost 6 bases, J lost 6 bases, and 5 bases stayed unmatched. Germline CDR1 is MNHNS and CDR2 is SASEGT. In DNA form, the CDR3 reads TGTGCCAGCAGGCCGGGACAGGGATCTGAAGCTTTCTTT. Translated, it gives CASRPGQGSEAFF.

This clonotype was observed a few times. The chain has TRBV29-1 and TRBJ2-1; 8 positions agree with TRBD2. Germline V gene lookup returns CDR1 SQVTM and CDR2 ANQGSEA. With V trimmed by 4 bases and J by 6 bases, 5 bases remained unmatched. This CDR3 contains 13 residues. CDR3 nucleotide sequence: TGCAGCGTTGTGAGCGGGAGCAGCAATGAGCAGTTCTTC. Encoded protein: CSVVSGSSNEQFF.

This clonotype has at least ten counts. J is TRBJ1-5 and V is TRBV6-5; 8 bases fit TRBD1. CDR3 length equals 14 residues. Trimming took 6 bases from V and 0 from J; bases not matched to a gene: 1. Germline V CDR1 and CDR2: MNHEY, SVGAGI. The CDR3 coding sequence is TGTGCCAGCAGACAGGGGGGTAGCAATCAGCCCCAGCATTTT. Its protein is CASRQGGSNQPQHF.

This chain links TRBV5-8 with TRBJ1-5; D not resolved. Germline CDR1 SGHTS, CDR2 YDEGEE. The V and J ends lost 8 bases and 1 base respectively, with 7 bases between them. The CDR3 contains 12 residues. CDR3 protein: CASRRSNQPQHF. The CDR3 bases are TGTGCCAGTCGACGGAGCAATCAGCCCCAGCATTTT.

This clonotype has a handful of counts. The V call is TRBV5-6, the J call TRBJ2-2; D gene unclear. This CDR3 has 11 amino acids. Germline V gene data show CDR1 as SGHDT and CDR2 as YYEEEE. The ends were cut back, 2 bases at V and 7 bases at J, with 3 bases in the middle. The CDR3 DNA reads TGTGCCAGCAGCTTCGGCGGGGAGCTGTTTTTT. This translates into CASSFGGELFF. Drawing the rest from reference TRBV5-6 and TRBJ2-2, the complete variable domain is DAGVTQSPTHLIKTRGQQVTLRCSPKSGHDTVSWYQQALGQGPQFIFQYYEEEERQRGNFPDRFSGHQFPNYSSELNVNALLLGDSALYLCASSFGGELFFGEGSRLTVL.

Many counts were recorded for this clonotype. The CDR3 sequence is CASRPPPYRNQPQHF. The CDR3 DNA follows: TGTGCCAGCAGGCCCCCGCCCTACCGCAATCAGCCCCAGCATTTT. The V and J genes are TRBV6-2 or TRBV6-3 and TRBJ1-5, with D hard to call. Germline lookup yields CDR1 MNHEY and CDR2 SVGEGT. This CDR3 is 15 amino acids long. The germline V and J ends were trimmed by 6 bases and 2 bases, with 14 bases remaining between them.

There are a few counts of this clonotype. The chain is built from TRBV20-1 and TRBJ2-1, with 8 bases identical to TRBD2. With V trimmed by 1 base and J by 5 bases, 4 bases remained unmatched. Germline values: CDR1 DFQATT, CDR2 SNEGSKA (reference sequence). This CDR3 region has 14 residues. The CDR3 DNA reads as TGCAGTGCTAGAGGTAGCGGGACTAACAATGAGCAGTTCTTC. Translating it yields CSARGSGTNNEQFF.

The table lists this clonotype with many counts. The chain combines TRBV11-2 with TRBJ2-3, with a weak D call TRBD2 (6 bases). Trimming removed 3 bases at V and 2 bases at J, with 21 bases between. The CDR3 length is 18 residues. The germline V gene encodes CDR1 SGHAT and CDR2 FQNNGV. In nucleotides, the CDR3 is TGTGCCAGCAGCTTCCCGCTTGACCTAGCGAGTTACACAGATACGCAGTATTTT. Encoded protein: CASSFPLDLASYTDTQYF.

This clonotype was counted a few times. The rearrangement links TRBV6-4 to TRBJ2-4; 14 bases agree with TRBD2. This CDR3 is 20 amino acids long. Trimming removed 4 bases from V and 1 base from J; junction bases left unmatched: 12. In germline, CDR1 is MRHNA, CDR2 SNTAGT. The CDR3: CASSVSTSGRAEGAKNIQYF. CDR3 sequence (DNA): TGTGCCAGCAGTGTTTCGACTAGCGGGAGGGCCGAGGGCGCCAAAAACATTCAGTACTTC.

This clonotype has more than one count but fewer than ten. The chain couples TRBV10-2 to TRBJ2-5; 12 bases are shared with TRBD2. This CDR3 is built from 18 residues. V trimming: 4 bases; J trimming: 4 bases; junction bases outside the gene matches: 13. Germline CDR1 WSHSY, CDR2 SAAADI. The CDR3 sequence is CASSGTLAGGPRGETQYF. As DNA, the CDR3 is TGCGCCAGCAGTGGGACGCTAGCGGGAGGGCCTCGGGGAGAGACCCAGTACTTC.

CDR3 sequence reads: CASSPPLRTVPDPVNEKLFF. Here the CDR3 DNA reads TGTGCCAGCAGCCCACCGCTTAGGACAGTCCCGGACCCGGTTAATGAAAAACTGTTTTTT. The chain is built from TRBV7-3 and TRBJ1-4, with D perhaps matching TRBD1 (6 bases). V was clipped by 5 bases and J by 4 bases, with 29 bases between them. There are 20 residues in the CDR3. Germline loops: CDR1 SGHTA, CDR2 FQGTGA.

This clonotype has only a few counts. The CDR3 DNA sequence: TGTGCCAGCAGGGGGGAGGCTAGCACAGATACGCAGTATTTT. It translates to CASRGEASTDTQYF. The chain joins TRBV7-9 to TRBJ2-3; a weak D match, TRBD2 (6 bases). Trimming removed 6 bases at V and 0 bases at J, with 10 bases between. The CDR3 is 14 residues long. Germline CDR1 reads SEHNR; CDR2 reads FQNEAQ (reference sequence).

This clonotype appeared many times. The chain recombines TRBV5-1 with TRBJ2-1; perhaps TRBD2 as D (7 bases). Looked up from germline, CDR1 is SGHRS and CDR2 is YFSETQ. V lost 1 base to trimming and J lost 10 bases, with 18 bases between them. The CDR3 consists of 15 residues. CDR3 amino acids: CASSLKGEGPGEQFF. The CDR3 DNA follows: TGCGCCAGCAGCTTGAAGGGGGAGGGCCCCGGGGAGCAGTTCTTC.

The CDR3 DNA reads TGTGCCAGCAGTTTACGCAGGGGGGCAGAGACCCAGTACTTC. It specifies CASSLRRGAETQYF. The rearrangement joins TRBV12-3 or TRBV12-4 to TRBJ2-5, with D perhaps matching TRBD1 (7 bases). The CDR3 is made up of 14 amino acids. V was cut by 2 bases and J by 4 bases, with 11 bases left in between.

The chain is built from TRBV30 and TRBJ1-2; 7 bases map to TRBD1. This CDR3 is built from 13 residues. V gave up 0 bases and J gave up 8 bases; unmatched junction bases: 6. Per germline, CDR1 GTSNPN and CDR2 SVGIG (reference sequence). The CDR3 DNA reads as TGTGCCTGGAGTGTACGACAGGGCTGGGGCTACACCTTC. Translating it yields CAWSVRQGWGYTF.